The source of this T cell receptor beta chain is a study of cytomegalovirus exposure and HLA in healthy donors. As for this clone: Its antigen is as yet unknown.

Study-wide results and limits: A list of 164 TCR beta chains associated with cytomegalovirus was given. Productive status was seen about 87% or about 30% of the time for most TCR beta V segments in an earlier analysis.

The donors, nominally healthy at sampling, likely had unrecorded immune exposures. PCR employed 60 Vbeta and 13 Jbeta primers. Profiling relied on immunoSEQ multiplex PCR, and the TCRdb table lists in-frame clones only, not all of them. The table lists 200,000 or so clones, 60% to 80% of them singletons. This CDR3 has 16 residues. V dropped 0 bases and J dropped 2 bases, with 13 bases sitting between them. CDR1 is LGHNA and CDR2 is YNFKEQ in the germline V gene. The clonotype comes from a man aged 18 to 30 in good health and CMV-seronegative. The V call is TRBV4-2, the J call TRBJ2-5, with D perhaps TRBD1 (6 bases). Sequencing was done on a sample of PBMCs. CDR3 nucleotide sequence: TGTGCCAGCAGCCAAGATCGAGAAGGACAGCAAGAGACCCAGTACTTC. It yields the protein CASSQDREGQQETQYF.